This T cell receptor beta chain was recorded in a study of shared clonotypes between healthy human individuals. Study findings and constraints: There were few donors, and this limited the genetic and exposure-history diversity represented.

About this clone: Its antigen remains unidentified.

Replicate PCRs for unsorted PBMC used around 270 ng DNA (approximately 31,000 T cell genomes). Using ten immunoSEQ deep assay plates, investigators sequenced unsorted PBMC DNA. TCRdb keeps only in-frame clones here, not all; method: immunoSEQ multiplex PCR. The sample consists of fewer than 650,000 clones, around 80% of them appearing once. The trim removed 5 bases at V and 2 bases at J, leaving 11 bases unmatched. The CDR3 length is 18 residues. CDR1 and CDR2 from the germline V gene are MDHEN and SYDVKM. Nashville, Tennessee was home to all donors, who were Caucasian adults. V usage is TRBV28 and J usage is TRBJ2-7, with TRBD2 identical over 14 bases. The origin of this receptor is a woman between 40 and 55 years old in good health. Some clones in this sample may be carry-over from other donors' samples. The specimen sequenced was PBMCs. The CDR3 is CASSPWTSGRPITYEQYF. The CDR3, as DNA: TGTGCCAGCAGTCCCTGGACTAGCGGGAGGCCGATCACCTACGAGCAGTACTTC.